Following are 20 T cell receptor beta chains from one sample sequenced in a study of chemoradiotherapy in HPV16-positive cancers. Assay used: immunoSEQ multiplex PCR; TCRdb lists only in-frame clones, some missing. Among thousands of clones listed, about 80% were seen once. The material sequenced was tumor tissue, taken from a patient who underwent chemoradiotherapy. These receptors all stem from a human donor with HPV-associated anogenital cancer.

In its sample, this clone was seen once. This chain uses TRBV7-9 with TRBJ2-5; no firm D call. Trimming took off 4 bases at V and 4 bases at J, with 13 bases between the two ends. Germline loops: CDR1 SEHNR, CDR2 FQNEAQ (reference sequence). The CDR3 has 14 residues. The CDR3 coding sequence is TGTGCCAGCAGCTCCCATTTCCGGCGAGAGACCCAGTACTTC. Translated, it gives CASSSHFRRETQYF.

The V call is TRBV5-1, the J call TRBJ2-7; a possible D gene is TRBD2 (6 bases). Germline CDR1 and CDR2: SGHRS and YFSETQ. CDR3 length: 16 amino acids. V was clipped by 3 bases and J by 0 bases, with 16 bases between them. The CDR3 coding sequence is TGCGCCAGCAGCTCGCAAGCGGGTCTGAGCTCCTACGAGCAGTACTTC. Encoded protein: CASSSQAGLSSYEQYF.

The rearrangement joins TRBV10-3 to TRBJ2-3; 10 nucleotides match TRBD1. The germline CDR1 and CDR2 sequences are ENHRY and SYGVKD. This CDR3 comprises 15 residues. The J segment lost 6 bases and the V segment lost 6 bases, leaving 9 bases of the junction unmatched. This chain's CDR3 is CAIRPRDRGSDTQYF. The CDR3, as DNA: TGTGCCATCAGACCGCGGGACAGGGGATCTGATACGCAGTATTTT.

The chain links TRBV7-9 to TRBJ2-2; D gene uncertain. Germline V gene data show CDR1 as SEHNR and CDR2 as FQNEAQ (reference sequence). The CDR3 consists of 11 residues. Trimming took off 7 bases at V and 6 bases at J, with 6 bases between the two ends. CDR3 sequence: CASTISGELFF. The CDR3 DNA reads TGTGCCAGCACCATATCCGGGGAGCTGTTTTTT.

The J gene is TRBJ2-3, the V gene TRBV6-4, with 11 bases that match TRBD2. CDR1 and CDR2 (germline): MRHNA, SNTAGT. V dropped 6 bases and J dropped 2; count of bases not matched to a gene: 1. The CDR3 contains 14 residues. The CDR3, as DNA: TGTGCCAGCAGACTAGCGGGGGACACAGATACGCAGTATTTT. As protein: CASRLAGDTDTQYF.

The chain is built from TRBV5-1 and TRBJ2-7; D is unclear. Trimming removed 0 bases at V and 0 bases at J, with 7 bases between. This CDR3 has 14 amino acids. Germline CDR1 is SGHRS and CDR2 is YFSETQ. CDR3 DNA sequence: TGCGCCAGCAGCTTGGCCAAGGGCTCCTACGAGCAGTACTTC. Translating gives CASSLAKGSYEQYF.

The table lists this clone with a few counts. J is TRBJ2-7 and V is TRBV7-2, with D possibly TRBD1 on 6 matching bases. Trimming removed 3 bases at V and 0 bases at J, with 12 bases between. The germline gives CDR1 SGHTA, CDR2 FQGNSA. The CDR3 runs 15 residues. CDR3 coding DNA: TGTGCCAGCAGCTTGGACAGCTTAGGCTCCTACGAGCAGTACTTC. It specifies CASSLDSLGSYEQYF.

In nucleotides, the CDR3 is TGTGCCAGCAGTCCCGACAACACCTACGAGCAGTACTTC. Translated, it gives CASSPDNTYEQYF. The chain uses TRBV7-2 and TRBJ2-7; D not certain. CDR1 and CDR2 (germline): SGHTA, FQGNSA. The CDR3 has 13 residues. Trimming cost V 6 bases and J 2 bases, with 11 bases left between them.

This chain uses TRBV10-3 with TRBJ2-3; 16 nucleotides agree with TRBD2. The J segment lost 6 bases and the V segment lost 5 bases, leaving 5 bases of the junction unmatched. The CDR3 covers 16 residues. Germline CDR1 reads ENHRY; CDR2 reads SYGVKD. This CDR3 is CAISSGLAGGRDTQYF. Here the CDR3 DNA reads TGTGCCATCAGTTCGGGACTAGCGGGGGGGCGGGATACGCAGTATTTT.

The J gene is TRBJ1-2, the V gene TRBV9; tentative D call: TRBD1 (5 bases). V was cut by 4 bases and J by 2 bases, with 12 bases left in between. This CDR3 contains 14 residues. Germline values: CDR1 SGDLS, CDR2 YYNGEE. CDR3 nucleotides: TGTGCCAGCAGCCCCGGGGCAGGCAACTATGGCTACACCTTC. This gives the protein CASSPGAGNYGYTF.

V gene TRBV5-1 combines with J gene TRBJ1-4; D might be TRBD1 (5 bases). The CDR3 loop spans 15 amino acids. Germline V gives CDR1 SGHRS, CDR2 YFSETQ. Trimming took off 4 bases at V and 0 bases at J, with 10 bases between the two ends. The CDR3 protein is CASSPGGSTNEKLFF. The CDR3 nucleotides are TGCGCCAGCAGCCCCGGGGGGTCAACTAATGAAAAACTGTTTTTT. Combining the CDR3 with reference TRBV5-1 and TRBJ1-4 gives the whole variable domain KAGVTQTPRYLIKTRGQQVTLSCSPISGHRSVSWYQQTPGQGLQFLFEYFSETQRNKGNFPGRFSGRQFSNSRSEMNVSTLELGDSALYLCASSPGGSTNEKLFFGSGTQLSVL.

The chain couples TRBV6-6 to TRBJ1-1; no clear D gene. This CDR3 is 9 amino acids long. V lost 8 bases and J 6 bases, leaving 4 bases between the germline ends. Germline CDR1 and CDR2: MNHNY and SVGAGI (reference sequence). The CDR3 DNA is TGTGCCAGCGCGTCTGAAGCTTTCTTT. Amino acid sequence: CASASEAFF.

V is TRBV5-8 and J is TRBJ2-5, with 10 bases matching TRBD1. The V and J ends lost 1 base and 5 bases, in that order; junction bases with no gene match: 5. The germline CDR1 and CDR2 sequences are SGHTS and YDEGEE. There are 15 residues in the CDR3. The chain's CDR3 is CASSLSGQGIETQYF. CDR3 nucleotide sequence: TGTGCCAGCAGCTTGTCGGGACAGGGGATCGAGACCCAGTACTTC.

This chain uses TRBV28 with TRBJ1-2; no firm D call. V gave up 5 bases and J gave up 8 bases, with 12 bases separating them. This CDR3 is 12 amino acids long. The germline CDR1 and CDR2 sequences are MDHEN and SYDVKM. CDR3 coding DNA: TGTGCCAGCAGTCTCCACCCGAGAGGCTACACCTTC. Translation gives CASSLHPRGYTF.

The chain carries TRBV5-1 and TRBJ1-6; D not certain. CDR3 size: 15 residues. Trimming removed 2 bases from V and 5 bases from J, with 11 bases in between. Germline CDR1 and CDR2: SGHRS and YFSETQ. CDR3 coding DNA: TGCGCCAGCAGCTTTTCTGGGTTGGATAATTCACCCCTCCACTTT. It encodes CASSFSGLDNSPLHF.

The chain combines TRBV18 with TRBJ1-6; the D is unclear. This CDR3 is built from 16 residues. Germline assignment: CDR1 KGHSH and CDR2 LQKENI. V lost 3 bases and J lost 0, with 9 bases in between. DNA for the CDR3: TGTGCCAGCTCACCGGGCGGGAGCTCCTATAATTCACCCCTCCACTTT. Encoded protein: CASSPGGSSYNSPLHF.

The V gene is TRBV7-2, the J gene TRBJ1-4, with 9 bases identical to TRBD1. CDR3 length: 16 amino acids. V dropped 1 base and J dropped 3; count of bases not matched to a gene: 3. The germline V gene has CDR1 SGHTA and CDR2 FQGNSA. CDR3 protein: CASSLVQGAANEKLFF. As DNA, the CDR3 is TGTGCCAGCAGCTTAGTACAGGGGGCAGCTAATGAAAAACTGTTTTTT.

The CDR3 here is CASSLARAAGELFF. CDR3 sequence (DNA): TGTGCCAGCAGCTTAGCCAGGGCTGCCGGGGAGCTGTTTTTT. V usage is TRBV7-9 and J usage is TRBJ2-2; the D gene is possibly TRBD1 (5 bases). The CDR3 has 14 amino acids. Trimming cost V 0 bases and J 6 bases, with 8 bases left between them. Germline CDR1 SEHNR, CDR2 FQNEAQ (reference sequence).

V and J are TRBV5-5 and TRBJ2-7, with D perhaps TRBD2 (6 bases). Germline V gene data show CDR1 as SGHKS and CDR2 as YYEKEE (reference sequence). The CDR3 has 15 amino acids. Trimming shortened V by 4 bases and J by 3 bases, and 17 bases separated the two germline ends. The CDR3 DNA follows: TGTGCCAGCAGCACGCCGGGACTTACTAACTACGAGCAGTACTTC. This sequence encodes CASSTPGLTNYEQYF.

The chain uses TRBV4-2 and TRBJ2-1, with 7 bases identical to TRBD2. The germline V gene encodes CDR1 LGHNA and CDR2 YNFKEQ. V lost 3 bases and J lost 4; bases outside the gene matches: 6. The CDR3 has 15 residues. The CDR3 loop is CASSHRLAEYNEQFF. As DNA, the CDR3 is TGTGCCAGCAGCCACAGACTAGCAGAATACAATGAGCAGTTCTTC.